Sequencing of this TCR beta chain was carried out in a study of beta chain features in type 1 diabetes. As every portion of the isolated RNA was reverse transcribed, the sequencing read expressed TCRB transcripts. TCRdb's table, derived via immunoSEQ multiplex PCR, lists solely in-frame clones and lacks some. Of about 330,000 clones listed, approximately 10% are singletons. Study outcomes and limitations: In all four CD4+ subsets, TCRB CDR3 length was significantly, moderately reduced in type 1 diabetes.

Each of the CD4+ naive, central memory, regulatory and stem cell-like memory populations was sorted via CD45RO/CCR7/CD25/CD127/CD95/CD27. Per the germline V gene, CDR1 is SGHTA and CDR2 is FQGNSA. CDR3 length: 13 amino acids. Trimming cost V 5 bases and J 6 bases, with 14 bases left between them. This clone occurred a few times. Its antigen is not identified. The sequenced sample was naive CD4+ T cells from blood. V usage is TRBV7-2 and J usage is TRBJ2-7, with D uncertain. This TCR came from a woman in her twenties or thirties in good health. The DNA of the CDR3 is TGTGCCAGCAGCCTCATAGGTGGAGCCGAGCAGTACTTC. As protein: CASSLIGGAEQYF.